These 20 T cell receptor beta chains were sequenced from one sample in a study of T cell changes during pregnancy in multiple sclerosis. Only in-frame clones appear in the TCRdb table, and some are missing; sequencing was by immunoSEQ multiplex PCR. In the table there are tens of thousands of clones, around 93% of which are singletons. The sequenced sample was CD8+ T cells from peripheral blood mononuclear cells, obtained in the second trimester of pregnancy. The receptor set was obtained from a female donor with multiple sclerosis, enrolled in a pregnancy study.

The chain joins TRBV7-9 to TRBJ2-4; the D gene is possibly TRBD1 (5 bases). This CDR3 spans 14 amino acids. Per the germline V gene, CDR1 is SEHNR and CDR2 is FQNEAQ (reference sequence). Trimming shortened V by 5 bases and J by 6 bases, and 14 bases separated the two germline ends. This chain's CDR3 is CASSPTENRNIQYF. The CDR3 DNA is TGTGCCAGCAGCCCGACAGAAAATCGAAACATTCAGTACTTC. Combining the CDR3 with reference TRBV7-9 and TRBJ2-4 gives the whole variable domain DTGVSQNPRHKITKRGQNVTFRCDPISEHNRLYWYRQTLGQGPEFLTYFQNEAQLEKSRLLSDRFSAERPKGSFSTLEIQRTEQGDSAMYLCASSPTENRNIQYFGAGTRLSVL.

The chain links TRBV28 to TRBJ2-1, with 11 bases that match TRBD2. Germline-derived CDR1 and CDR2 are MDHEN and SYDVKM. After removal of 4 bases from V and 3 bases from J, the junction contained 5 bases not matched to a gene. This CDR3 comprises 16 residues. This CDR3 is CASSSMGLADYNEQFF. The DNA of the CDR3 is TGTGCCAGCAGTTCGATGGGACTAGCGGACTACAATGAGCAGTTCTTC. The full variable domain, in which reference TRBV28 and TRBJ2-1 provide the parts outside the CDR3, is DVKVTQSSRYLVKRTGEKVFLECVQDMDHENMFWYRQDPGLGLRLIYFSYDVKMKEKGDIPEGYSVSREKKERFSLILESASTNQTSMYLCASSSMGLADYNEQFFGPGTRLTVL.

CDR3 loop: CASSMGQGGNEQFF. The CDR3 region has the DNA TGTGCCAGTAGTATGGGACAGGGGGGTAATGAGCAGTTCTTC. The genes are TRBV19 and TRBJ2-1, with TRBD1 identical over 11 bases. V was pared by 3 bases and J by 7 bases, with 2 bases of the junction left unmatched. The CDR3 consists of 14 residues. Per germline, CDR1 LNHDA and CDR2 SQIVND (reference sequence).

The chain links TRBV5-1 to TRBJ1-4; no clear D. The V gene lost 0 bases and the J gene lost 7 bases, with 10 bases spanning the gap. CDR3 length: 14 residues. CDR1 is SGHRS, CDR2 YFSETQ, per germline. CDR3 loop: CASSLAGDSEKLFF. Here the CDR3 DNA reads TGCGCCAGCAGCTTGGCGGGAGATAGTGAAAAACTGTTTTTT.

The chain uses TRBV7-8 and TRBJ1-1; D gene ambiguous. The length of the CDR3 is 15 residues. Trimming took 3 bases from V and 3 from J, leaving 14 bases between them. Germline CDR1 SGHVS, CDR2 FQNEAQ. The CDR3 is CASSFPTVSDTEAFF. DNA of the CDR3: TGTGCCAGCAGCTTCCCGACTGTGAGTGACACTGAAGCTTTCTTT.

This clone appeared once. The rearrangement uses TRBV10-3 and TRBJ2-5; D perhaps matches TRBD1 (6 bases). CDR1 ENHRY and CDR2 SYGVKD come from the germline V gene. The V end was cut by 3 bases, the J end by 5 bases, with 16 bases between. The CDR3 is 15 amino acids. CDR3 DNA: TGTGCCATCAGTGATCCACAGGGTGGATGGGAGACCCAGTACTTC. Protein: CAISDPQGGWETQYF.

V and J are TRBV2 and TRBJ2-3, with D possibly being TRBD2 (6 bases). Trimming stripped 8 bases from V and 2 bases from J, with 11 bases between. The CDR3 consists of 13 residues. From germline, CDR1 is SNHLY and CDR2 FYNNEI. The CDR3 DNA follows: TGTGCCAGCGGAGGGACGTTCACAGATACGCAGTATTTT. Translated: CASGGTFTDTQYF.

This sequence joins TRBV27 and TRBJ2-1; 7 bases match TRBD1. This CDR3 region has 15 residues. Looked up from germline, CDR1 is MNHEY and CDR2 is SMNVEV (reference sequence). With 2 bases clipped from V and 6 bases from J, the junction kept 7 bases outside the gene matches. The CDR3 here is CASSLRGGLGNEQFF. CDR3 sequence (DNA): TGTGCCAGCAGTTTAAGAGGGGGCTTAGGCAATGAGCAGTTCTTC.

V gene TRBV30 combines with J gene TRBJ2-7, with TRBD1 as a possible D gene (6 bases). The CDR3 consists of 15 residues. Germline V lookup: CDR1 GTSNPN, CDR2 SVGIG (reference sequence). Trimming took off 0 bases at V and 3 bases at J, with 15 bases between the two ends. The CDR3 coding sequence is TGTGCCTGGAGTGTCCAATCGACAGGCTACTACGAGCAGTACTTC. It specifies CAWSVQSTGYYEQYF.

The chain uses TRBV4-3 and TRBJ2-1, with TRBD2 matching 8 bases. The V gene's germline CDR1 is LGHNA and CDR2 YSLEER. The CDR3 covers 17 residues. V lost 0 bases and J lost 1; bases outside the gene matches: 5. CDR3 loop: CASSQDQAGGSYNEQFF. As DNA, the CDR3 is TGCGCCAGCAGCCAAGATCAGGCGGGAGGATCCTACAATGAGCAGTTCTTC.

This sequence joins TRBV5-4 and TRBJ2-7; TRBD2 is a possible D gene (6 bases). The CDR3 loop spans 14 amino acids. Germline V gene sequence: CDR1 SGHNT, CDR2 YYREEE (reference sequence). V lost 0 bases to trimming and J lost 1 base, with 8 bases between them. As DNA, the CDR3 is TGTGCCAGCAGCTTGGGGCGGGGTTCCTACGAGCAGTACTTC. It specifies CASSLGRGSYEQYF.

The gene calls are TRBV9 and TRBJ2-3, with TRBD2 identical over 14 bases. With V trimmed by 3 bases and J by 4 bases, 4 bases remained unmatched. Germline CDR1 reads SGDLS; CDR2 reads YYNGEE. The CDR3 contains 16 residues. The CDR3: CASSETSGRAADTQYF. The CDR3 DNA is TGTGCCAGCAGCGAGACTAGCGGGAGGGCCGCAGATACGCAGTATTTT.

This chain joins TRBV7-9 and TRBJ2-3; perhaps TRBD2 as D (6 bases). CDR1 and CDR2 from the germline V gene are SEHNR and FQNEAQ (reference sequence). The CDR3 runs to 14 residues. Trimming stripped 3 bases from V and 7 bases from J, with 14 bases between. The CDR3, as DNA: TGTGCCAGCAGCTTCCAACTCCGGGACTATACGCAGTATTTT. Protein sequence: CASSFQLRDYTQYF.

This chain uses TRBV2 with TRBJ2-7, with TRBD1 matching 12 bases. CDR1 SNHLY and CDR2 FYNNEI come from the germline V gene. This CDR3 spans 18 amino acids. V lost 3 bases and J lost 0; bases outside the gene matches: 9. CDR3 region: CASSDWDRGHRRSYEQYF. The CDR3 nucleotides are TGTGCCAGCAGTGATTGGGACAGGGGGCACCGCCGCTCCTACGAGCAGTACTTC.

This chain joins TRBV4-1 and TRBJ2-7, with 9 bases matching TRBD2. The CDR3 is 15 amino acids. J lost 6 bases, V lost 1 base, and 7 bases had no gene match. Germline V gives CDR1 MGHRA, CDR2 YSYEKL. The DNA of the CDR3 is TGCGCCAGCAGCCAAGCTTGGCGGGAGGGATCCGAGCAGTACTTC. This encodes CASSQAWREGSEQYF.

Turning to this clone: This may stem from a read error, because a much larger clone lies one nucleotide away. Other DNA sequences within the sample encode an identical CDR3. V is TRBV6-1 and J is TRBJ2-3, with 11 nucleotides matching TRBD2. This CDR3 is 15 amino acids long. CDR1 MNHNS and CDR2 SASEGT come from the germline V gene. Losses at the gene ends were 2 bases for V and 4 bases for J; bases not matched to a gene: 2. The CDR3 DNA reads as TGTGCCAGCAGTGAACTAGCGGGAGGCCCAGATACGCAGTATTTT. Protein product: CASSELAGGPDTQYF.

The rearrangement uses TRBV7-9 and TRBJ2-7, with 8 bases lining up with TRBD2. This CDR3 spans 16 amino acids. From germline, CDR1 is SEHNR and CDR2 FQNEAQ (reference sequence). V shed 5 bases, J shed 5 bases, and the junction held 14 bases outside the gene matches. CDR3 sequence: CASSPEVSGRGDEQYF. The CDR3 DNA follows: TGTGCCAGCAGCCCCGAGGTCAGCGGGAGAGGCGACGAGCAGTACTTC. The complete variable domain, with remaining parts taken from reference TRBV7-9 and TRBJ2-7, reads DTGVSQNPRHKITKRGQNVTFRCDPISEHNRLYWYRQTLGQGPEFLTYFQNEAQLEKSRLLSDRFSAERPKGSFSTLEIQRTEQGDSAMYLCASSPEVSGRGDEQYFGPGTRLTVT.

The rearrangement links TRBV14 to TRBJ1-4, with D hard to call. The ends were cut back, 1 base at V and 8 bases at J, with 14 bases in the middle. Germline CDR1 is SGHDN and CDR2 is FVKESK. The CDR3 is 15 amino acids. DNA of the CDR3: TGTGCCAGCAGCCAAGCCAATACAGCGGAAGAAAAACTGTTTTTT. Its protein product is CASSQANTAEEKLFF.

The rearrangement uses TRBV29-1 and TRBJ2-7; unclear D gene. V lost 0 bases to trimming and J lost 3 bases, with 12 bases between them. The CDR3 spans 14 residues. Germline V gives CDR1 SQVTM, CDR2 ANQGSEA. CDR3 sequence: CSVEDHVRGYEQYF. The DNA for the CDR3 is TGCAGCGTTGAAGATCACGTGCGAGGCTACGAGCAGTACTTC.

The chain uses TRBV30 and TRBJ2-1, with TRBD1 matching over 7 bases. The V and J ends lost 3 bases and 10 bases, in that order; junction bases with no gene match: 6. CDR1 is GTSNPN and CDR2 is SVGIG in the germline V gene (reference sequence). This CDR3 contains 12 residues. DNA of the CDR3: TGTGCCTGGAGCTACAGGGGAAGGGAGCAGTTCTTC. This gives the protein CAWSYRGREQFF.